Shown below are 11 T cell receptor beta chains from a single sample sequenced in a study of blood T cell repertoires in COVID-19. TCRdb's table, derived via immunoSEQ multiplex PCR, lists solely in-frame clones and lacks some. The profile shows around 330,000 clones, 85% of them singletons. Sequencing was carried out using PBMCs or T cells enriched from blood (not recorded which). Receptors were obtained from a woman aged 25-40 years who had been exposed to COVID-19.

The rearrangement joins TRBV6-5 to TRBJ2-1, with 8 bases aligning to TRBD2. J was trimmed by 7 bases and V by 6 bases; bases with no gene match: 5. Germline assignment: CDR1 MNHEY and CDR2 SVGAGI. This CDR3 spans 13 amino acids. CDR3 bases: TGTGCCAGCAGCCCGGGGGGGGTGAATGAGCAGTTCTTC. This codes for CASSPGGVNEQFF.

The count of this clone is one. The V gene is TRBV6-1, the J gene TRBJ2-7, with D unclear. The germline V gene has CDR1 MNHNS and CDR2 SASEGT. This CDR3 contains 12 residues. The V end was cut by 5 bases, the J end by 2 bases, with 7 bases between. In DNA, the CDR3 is TGTGCCAGCAGTTTGAACACCTACGAGCAGTACTTC. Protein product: CASSLNTYEQYF.

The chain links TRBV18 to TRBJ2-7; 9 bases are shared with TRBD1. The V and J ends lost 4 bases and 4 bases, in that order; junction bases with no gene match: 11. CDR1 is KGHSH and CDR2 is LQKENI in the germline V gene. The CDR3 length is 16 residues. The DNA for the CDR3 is TGTGCCAGCTCACGGGAAGGACAGGGGAGTAGGTACGAGCAGTACTTC. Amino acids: CASSREGQGSRYEQYF. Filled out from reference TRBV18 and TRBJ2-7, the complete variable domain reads NAGVMQNPRHLVRRRGQEARLRCSPMKGHSHVYWYRQLPEEGLKFMVYLQKENIIDESGMPKERFSAEFPKEGPSILRIQQVVRGDSAAYFCASSREGQGSRYEQYFGPGTRLTVT.

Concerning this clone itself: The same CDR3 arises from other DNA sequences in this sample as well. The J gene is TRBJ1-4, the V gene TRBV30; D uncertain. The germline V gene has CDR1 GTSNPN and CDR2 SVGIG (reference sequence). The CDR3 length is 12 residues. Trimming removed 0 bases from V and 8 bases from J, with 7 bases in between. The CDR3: CAWSVLREKLFF. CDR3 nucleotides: TGTGCCTGGAGTGTACTTCGAGAAAAACTGTTTTTT.

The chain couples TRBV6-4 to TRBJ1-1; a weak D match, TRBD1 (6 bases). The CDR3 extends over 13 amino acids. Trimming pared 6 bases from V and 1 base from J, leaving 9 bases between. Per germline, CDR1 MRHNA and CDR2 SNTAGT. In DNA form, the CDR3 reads TGTGCCAGCAGAAGGACAGCGAACACTGAAGCTTTCTTT. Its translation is CASRRTANTEAFF.

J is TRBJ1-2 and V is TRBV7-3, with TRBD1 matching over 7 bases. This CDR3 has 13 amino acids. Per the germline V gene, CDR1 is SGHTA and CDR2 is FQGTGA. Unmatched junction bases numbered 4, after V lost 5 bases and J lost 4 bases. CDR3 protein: CASSRDRAYGYTF. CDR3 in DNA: TGTGCCAGCAGCCGAGACAGGGCCTATGGCTACACCTTC. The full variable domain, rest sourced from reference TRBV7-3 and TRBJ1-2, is GAGVSQTPSNKVTEKGKYVELRCDPISGHTALYWYRQSLGQGPEFLIYFQGTGAADDSGLPNDRFFAVRPEGSVSTLKIQRTERGDSAVYLCASSRDRAYGYTFGSGTRLTVV.

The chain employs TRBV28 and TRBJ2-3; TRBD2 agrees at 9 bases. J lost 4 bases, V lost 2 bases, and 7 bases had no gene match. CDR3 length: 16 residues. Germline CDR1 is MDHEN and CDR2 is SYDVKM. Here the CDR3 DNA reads TGTGCCAGCAGTTTAATCGGCGGGGGGGTTGCAGATACGCAGTATTTT. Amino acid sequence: CASSLIGGGVADTQYF.

Here the CDR3 DNA reads TGCGCCAGCAGCCAAATTCCAGCGGGGGGGAGGGAGCAGTACTTC. Translating it yields CASSQIPAGGREQYF. This chain connects TRBV4-1 to TRBJ2-7, with 10 bases identical to TRBD2. The germline gives CDR1 MGHRA, CDR2 YSYEKL. Losses at the gene ends were 2 bases for V and 7 bases for J; bases not matched to a gene: 8. The CDR3 sequence is 15 residues long.

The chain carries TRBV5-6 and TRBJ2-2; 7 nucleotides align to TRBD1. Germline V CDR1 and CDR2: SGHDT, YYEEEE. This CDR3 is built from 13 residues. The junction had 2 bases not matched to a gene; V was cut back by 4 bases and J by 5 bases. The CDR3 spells CASSTQGTGELFF. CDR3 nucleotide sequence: TGTGCCAGCAGCACACAGGGGACCGGGGAGCTGTTTTTT. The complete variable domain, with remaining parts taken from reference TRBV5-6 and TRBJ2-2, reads DAGVTQSPTHLIKTRGQQVTLRCSPKSGHDTVSWYQQALGQGPQFIFQYYEEEERQRGNFPDRFSGHQFPNYSSELNVNALLLGDSALYLCASSTQGTGELFFGEGSRLTVL.

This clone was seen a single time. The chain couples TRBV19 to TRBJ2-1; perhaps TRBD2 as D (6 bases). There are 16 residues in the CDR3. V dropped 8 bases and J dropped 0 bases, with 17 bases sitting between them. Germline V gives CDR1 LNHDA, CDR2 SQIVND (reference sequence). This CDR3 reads CASGILSAGSYNEQFF. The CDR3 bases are TGTGCCAGTGGGATTTTATCAGCGGGCTCCTACAATGAGCAGTTCTTC.

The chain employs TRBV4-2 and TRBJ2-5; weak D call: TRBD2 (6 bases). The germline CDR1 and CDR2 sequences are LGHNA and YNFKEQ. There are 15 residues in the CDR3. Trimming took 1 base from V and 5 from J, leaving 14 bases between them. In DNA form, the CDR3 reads TGTGCCAGCAGCCAAGGGGGGAGGAGTGTTGAGACCCAGTACTTC. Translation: CASSQGGRSVETQYF.